Presented here are 28 T cell receptor beta chains from one specimen sequenced in a study of blood T cells in healthy people across ages. Then a second PCR, running about 7 to 11 cycles, was carried out with a sample-barcoded 5' primer and a J-beta primer mix. In TCRdb, the 5' RACE reads were re-called with MiXCR into one record per CDR3 protein. The table records 750,000 to 850,000 distinct CDR3 sequences, roughly 25% of them present only once. The same sample was also studied in work on T cells of mothers and their children.

Sample: blood. The source of these receptors is a boy aged 5-17 years in good health.

This clonotype has a handful of counts. The chain links TRBV6-2 or TRBV6-3 to TRBJ2-1; D could derive from TRBD1 or TRBD2 (5 bases each). The DNA end lines up better with TRBJ2-7; the J call may be wrong. The CDR3 spans 15 residues. Germline V lookup: CDR1 MNHEY, CDR2 SVGEGT. In DNA, the CDR3 is TGTGCCAGCACCCAGCGGACCAGGACATCCTACGAGCAGTACTTC. Protein product: CASTQRTRTSYEQYF.

This clonotype was detected a few times. The genes are TRBV3-1 and TRBJ2-2; weak D call: TRBD1 (6 bases). Trimming stripped 3 bases from V and 4 bases from J, with 12 bases between. Germline V gene data show CDR1 as LGHDT and CDR2 as YNNKEL (reference sequence). CDR3 size: 15 residues. In DNA form, the CDR3 reads TGTGCCAGCAGCCAGATAGGACAGAGCACCGGGGAGCTGTTTTTT. Protein: CASSQIGQSTGELFF.

This clonotype was counted between two and nine times. V is TRBV3-1 and J is TRBJ2-1, with a weak D call TRBD1 (5 bases). In germline, CDR1 is LGHDT, CDR2 YNNKEL (reference sequence). The CDR3 contains 14 residues. Between the trimmed V and J ends, which lost 3 bases and 4 bases, there was a span of 10 bases. CDR3 nucleotide sequence: TGTGCCAGCAGCCATGCAGGGCAATACAATGAGCAGTTCTTC. Protein sequence: CASSHAGQYNEQFF.

This clonotype was counted only a few times. The V call is TRBV28, the J call TRBJ2-1; D might be TRBD2 (6 bases). V shed 6 bases and J shed 5 bases, with 17 bases lying between them. Germline CDR1 MDHEN, CDR2 SYDVKM. The CDR3 totals 15 residues. As DNA, the CDR3 is TGTGCCAGCAGCCCCCGGGTAGGCGGGGACAATGAGCAGTTCTTC. This gives the protein CASSPRVGGDNEQFF.

This clonotype appeared a few times. V usage is TRBV7-2 and J usage is TRBJ2-3; D is uncertain. V was pared by 3 bases and J by 4 bases, with 8 bases between. The germline V gene encodes CDR1 SGHTA and CDR2 FQGNSA. This CDR3 region has 13 residues. The DNA for the CDR3 is TGTGCCAGCAGCTTGGCCTATTCAGATACGCAGTATTTT. This sequence encodes CASSLAYSDTQYF.

This clonotype was picked up many times. The rearrangement uses TRBV7-2 and TRBJ2-5; D possibly uses TRBD1 or TRBD2 (6 bases each). The CDR3 extends over 14 amino acids. The germline gives CDR1 SGHTA, CDR2 FQGNSA. V was shortened by 4 bases and J by 4 bases, with 13 bases between the two germline ends. CDR3 amino acids: CASSYLGGPETQYF. For the CDR3, the DNA is TGTGCCAGCAGCTACCTCGGGGGCCCAGAGACCCAGTACTTC.

This sequence joins TRBV18 and TRBJ2-7; no definite D call. Per germline, CDR1 KGHSH and CDR2 LQKENI. V was clipped by 2 bases and J by 4 bases, with 9 bases between them. This CDR3 is built from 13 residues. The DNA for the CDR3 is TGTGCCAGCTCACCAAACACCGCGTACGAGCAGTACTTC. Its protein is CASSPNTAYEQYF.

This clonotype was seen a handful of times. The CDR3 reads CASSEGQGFTGELFF. CDR3 nucleotide sequence: TGCGCCAGCAGCGAGGGACAGGGATTCACCGGGGAGCTGTTTTTT. J is TRBJ2-2 and V is TRBV5-1; TRBD1 matches at 9 bases. Germline values: CDR1 SGHRS, CDR2 YFSETQ. The V gene end was trimmed by 4 bases and the J gene end by 4 bases; junction bases not matched to a gene: 5. The CDR3 loop spans 15 amino acids.

The V call is TRBV9, the J call TRBJ1-4; 9 bases are shared with TRBD1. The CDR3 loop spans 15 amino acids. CDR1 and CDR2 from the germline V gene are SGDLS and YYNGEE. V shed 5 bases, J shed 5 bases, and the junction held 7 bases outside the gene matches. DNA of the CDR3: TGTGCCAGCAGTCAAGCCGGGACAGGGAATGAAAAACTGTTTTTT. It encodes CASSQAGTGNEKLFF.

This clonotype was seen a handful of times. V is TRBV29-1 and J is TRBJ2-7; D is perhaps TRBD2 (6 bases). CDR1 and CDR2 from the germline V gene are SQVTM and ANQGSEA. The CDR3 totals 17 residues. V shed 0 bases and J shed 4 bases, with 22 bases lying between them. CDR3 coding DNA: TGCAGCGTTGAAGATGCTGGAGGGCAGGTTGGATCTTACGAGCAGTACTTC. As protein: CSVEDAGGQVGSYEQYF.

This clonotype was detected a few times. The chain uses TRBV5-1 and TRBJ2-7; D not resolved. The CDR3 runs 13 residues. In germline, CDR1 is SGHRS, CDR2 YFSETQ. Trimming took off 2 bases at V and 2 bases at J, with 8 bases between the two ends. The CDR3 bases are TGCGCCAGCAGCTTTGAGAATACCTACGAGCAGTACTTC. Its protein is CASSFENTYEQYF. The whole variable domain, remainder taken from reference TRBV5-1 and TRBJ2-7, is KAGVTQTPRYLIKTRGQQVTLSCSPISGHRSVSWYQQTPGQGLQFLFEYFSETQRNKGNFPGRFSGRQFSNSRSEMNVSTLELGDSALYLCASSFENTYEQYFGPGTRLTVT.

This clonotype was observed a few times. For the CDR3, the DNA is TGCGCCAGCAGCTTTAAAAATCAGGGGGGCTCCTACAATGAGCAGTTCTTC. It specifies CASSFKNQGGSYNEQFF. The chain combines TRBV5-1 with TRBJ2-1, with D possibly TRBD1 on 7 matching bases. This CDR3 has 17 amino acids. V lost 2 bases, J lost 0 bases, and 15 bases lay in between. CDR1 is SGHRS, CDR2 YFSETQ, per germline. The whole variable domain, filled in from reference TRBV5-1 and TRBJ2-1, reads KAGVTQTPRYLIKTRGQQVTLSCSPISGHRSVSWYQQTPGQGLQFLFEYFSETQRNKGNFPGRFSGRQFSNSRSEMNVSTLELGDSALYLCASSFKNQGGSYNEQFFGPGTRLTVL.

The chain couples TRBV7-3 to TRBJ2-3, with 9 positions matching TRBD2. The V segment lost 3 bases and the J segment 3 bases; nucleotides outside the gene matches: 7. This CDR3 is built from 16 residues. Germline values: CDR1 SGHTA, CDR2 FQGTGA. Here the CDR3 reads CASSFPLAGGTDTQYF. The CDR3 coding sequence is TGTGCCAGCAGCTTCCCGTTGGCGGGGGGGACAGATACGCAGTATTTT.

This clonotype was counted only a few times. This chain links TRBV6-1 with TRBJ2-2; maybe TRBD2 (5 bases). V was cut by 4 bases and J by 4 bases, with 10 bases left in between. CDR3 size: 14 residues. The germline V gene has CDR1 MNHNS and CDR2 SASEGT. The CDR3 DNA follows: TGTGCCAGCAGTGCCTGGACTTTCACCGGGGAGCTGTTTTTT. Its translation: CASSAWTFTGELFF.

This clonotype has more than one count but fewer than ten. The V call is TRBV29-1, the J call TRBJ1-1; maybe TRBD1 (5 bases). Trimming removed 3 bases from V and 2 bases from J, with 10 bases in between. Germline V gene lookup returns CDR1 SQVTM and CDR2 ANQGSEA. The CDR3 loop spans 13 amino acids. CDR3 region: CSVERRDNTEAFF. CDR3 DNA: TGCAGCGTTGAGCGCAGGGACAACACTGAAGCTTTCTTT.

A word on this clonotype: A much larger clone lies one base from this, so it may be a read error. This chain connects TRBV7-2 to TRBJ2-7; perhaps D is TRBD1 or TRBD2 (7 bases each). The germline V gene has CDR1 SGHTA and CDR2 FQGNSA. The CDR3 length is 19 residues. V was clipped by 2 bases and J by 2 bases, with 25 bases between them. The CDR3: CASSLRTGGGGVPTYEQYF. The CDR3, as DNA: TGTGCCAGCAGCTTAAGGACAGGTGGGGGGGGAGTCCCTACCTACGAGCAGTACTTC.

This clonotype has just a few counts. V is TRBV29-1 and J is TRBJ2-5; TRBD2 matches at 8 bases. The CDR3 consists of 15 residues. Germline V lookup: CDR1 SQVTM, CDR2 ANQGSEA. Trimming took 3 bases from V and 4 from J; bases not matched to a gene: 10. The CDR3 DNA follows: TGCAGCGTTGACATTGGCGGGAGGTATAGAGAGACCCAGTACTTC. As protein: CSVDIGGRYRETQYF.

This clonotype was seen more than once but under ten times. The V call is TRBV28, the J call TRBJ1-2, with 7 bases that match TRBD1. The ends lost 2 bases at V and 4 bases at J; junction bases unmatched: 13. Germline CDR1 reads MDHEN; CDR2 reads SYDVKM. This CDR3 contains 17 residues. As DNA, the CDR3 is TGTGCCAGCAGTTTAAAGGAGGGGGCTGATCTATTCTATGGCTACACCTTC. Amino acids: CASSLKEGADLFYGYTF.

The chain couples TRBV28 to TRBJ2-1; 10 positions match TRBD2. V was clipped by 3 bases and J by 6 bases; unmatched bases: 5. Germline V gene sequence: CDR1 MDHEN, CDR2 SYDVKM. This CDR3 region has 15 residues. CDR3 region: CASSFLAGALNEQFF. The CDR3 bases are TGTGCCAGCAGTTTCCTAGCGGGGGCACTCAATGAGCAGTTCTTC.

CDR3 nucleotide sequence: TGTGCCAGCAGTGTGACGTGGGGAGCCTACGAGCAGTACTTC. Translating gives CASSVTWGAYEQYF. This chain links TRBV6-2 or TRBV6-3 with TRBJ2-5; weak D call: TRBD2 (5 bases). The assigned J gene may be wrong: the sequence end matches TRBJ2-7 better. CDR1 MNHEY and CDR2 SVGEGT come from the germline V gene. The CDR3 is 14 amino acids.

This clonotype was recorded many times. This chain links TRBV7-9 with TRBJ2-2, with D tentatively TRBD2 (5 bases). The V gene lost 5 bases and the J gene lost 5 bases, with 18 bases spanning the gap. This CDR3 comprises 16 residues. Looked up from germline, CDR1 is SEHNR and CDR2 is FQNEAQ (reference sequence). This CDR3 reads CASSPASAVGTGELFF. The CDR3 DNA reads TGTGCCAGCAGCCCCGCATCAGCGGTTGGGACCGGGGAGCTGTTTTTT.

Only a few counts were recorded for this clonotype. The genes are TRBV4-1 and TRBJ2-7; D possibly matches TRBD1 or TRBD2 (6 bases each). V was clipped by 1 base and J by 2 bases, with 15 bases between them. The CDR3 length is 16 residues. CDR1 and CDR2 (germline): MGHRA, YSYEKL. The CDR3 DNA sequence: TGCGCCAGCAGCCAAGGGGCGACGGGGGCCGCCTACGAGCAGTACTTC. It translates to CASSQGATGAAYEQYF.

In its sample, this clonotype was seen a few times. This sequence joins TRBV7-2 and TRBJ2-6; no clear D gene. CDR1 SGHTA and CDR2 FQGNSA come from the germline V gene. Trimming pared 3 bases from V and 0 bases from J, leaving 3 bases between. CDR3 size: 14 residues. The CDR3 spells CASSFVSGANVLTF. The CDR3 bases are TGTGCCAGCAGCTTCGTCTCTGGGGCCAACGTCCTGACTTTC.

Only a few counts were recorded for this clonotype. The J gene is TRBJ1-2, the V gene TRBV20-1; 8 bases are shared with TRBD1. Germline lookup yields CDR1 DFQATT and CDR2 SNEGSKA (reference sequence). This CDR3 region has 14 residues. V shed 5 bases, J shed 4 bases, and the junction held 9 bases outside the gene matches. The CDR3 spells CSAARQGPGYGYTF. The CDR3 DNA reads TGCAGTGCTGCCAGACAGGGGCCGGGCTATGGCTACACCTTC.

This clonotype was found a few times. The chain links TRBV4-3 to TRBJ2-1; 9 bases line up with TRBD2. This CDR3 contains 17 residues. In germline, CDR1 is LGHNA, CDR2 YSLEER. The V segment lost 1 base and the J segment 7 bases; nucleotides outside the gene matches: 11. CDR3 sequence: CASSQVQKRGVRNEQFF. CDR3 bases: TGCGCCAGCAGCCAAGTGCAAAAGCGGGGGGTTAGGAATGAGCAGTTCTTC.

This clonotype was picked up a small number of times. The chain links TRBV4-3 to TRBJ2-3; either TRBD1 or TRBD2 may supply D (5 bases each). The CDR3 extends over 17 amino acids. Deletions cut 0 bases from V and 2 bases from J, with 15 bases between. Germline V gene lookup returns CDR1 LGHNA and CDR2 YSLEER. The CDR3 sequence: CASSQDPGRGATDTQYF. CDR3 nucleotide sequence: TGCGCCAGCAGCCAAGATCCGGGAAGAGGGGCCACAGATACGCAGTATTTT.

J is TRBJ2-3 and V is TRBV7-6, with D perhaps TRBD2 (7 bases). V lost 0 bases, J lost 2 bases, and 12 bases lay in between. This CDR3 has 16 residues. CDR1 and CDR2 (germline): SGHVS, FNYEAQ. CDR3 amino acids: CASSLAGGGPTDTQYF. CDR3 DNA: TGTGCCAGCAGCTTAGCGGGAGGGGGGCCCACAGATACGCAGTATTTT.

The J gene is TRBJ2-1, the V gene TRBV20-1, with D unclear. Germline V gene sequence: CDR1 DFQATT, CDR2 SNEGSKA (reference sequence). Trimming shortened V by 6 bases and J by 7 bases, and 16 bases separated the two germline ends. The CDR3 consists of 13 residues. The CDR3 reads CSATFPLRNEQFF. DNA of the CDR3: TGCAGTGCCACATTTCCCTTGAGGAATGAGCAGTTCTTC.